A single sample gave rise to the 2 T cell receptor beta chains below, sequenced in a study of long-term antiretroviral therapy in people with HIV. Researchers report immunoSEQ v3.0 was run at survey level. Profiling relied on immunoSEQ multiplex PCR, and the TCRdb table lists in-frame clones only, not all of them. The table has some 2,500 clones, 79% seen once. The specimen comprised unsorted PBMCs, sampled 0.4 years before starting antiretroviral therapy. These receptors were taken from a woman between 40 and 55 years old with HIV.

This sequence joins TRBV5-6 and TRBJ1-1; no definite D call. Trimming cost V 2 bases and J 1 base, with 6 bases left between them. Germline V gene lookup returns CDR1 SGHDT and CDR2 YYEEEE. This CDR3 spans 13 amino acids. This CDR3 reads CASSFRANTEAFF. The CDR3 DNA is TGTGCCAGCAGCTTTCGAGCGAACACTGAAGCTTTCTTT.

The chain links TRBV4-1 to TRBJ1-1; perhaps TRBD1 as D (5 bases). Germline V CDR1 and CDR2: MGHRA, YSYEKL. The CDR3 length is 18 residues. Trimming shortened V by 4 bases and J by 0 bases, and 21 bases separated the two germline ends. The CDR3 reads CASSPTGHLTFMNTEAFF. DNA of the CDR3: TGCGCCAGCAGCCCTACAGGTCATTTAACCTTCATGAACACTGAAGCTTTCTTT.